This passage covers 25 T cell receptor beta chains from one sample sequenced in a study of tissue T cells after allogeneic stem cell transplantation. Sequencing used immunoSEQ multiplex PCR; TCRdb keeps in-frame clones, though not all of them. This sample has about 50,000 clones; 73% occur once, and the top ten carry approximately 0.72%. Sequenced: sorted cells pooled from one or two spleens. The receptors come from a pool of C57BL/6 mice in good health.

Concerning this clone: The gene names here belong to mouse. The DNA ends 1 residue before the CDR3 does, and the rest of the CDR3 is filled in from the germline J gene. The chain recombines TRBV26 with TRBJ2-5, with D maybe TRBD1 (6 bases). The V gene's germline CDR1 is KGHPV and CDR2 FQNQEV (reference sequence). This CDR3 has 13 residues. V lost 6 bases and J 1 base, leaving 8 bases between the germline ends. The DNA read from the CDR3 is TGTGCCAGCAGAGGGACATACCAAGACACCCAGTAC. Translation: CASRGTYQDTQY. The CDR3 in its entirety is CASRGTYQDTQYF.

In regard to this clone: Mouse germline and gene names are used. Read coverage stops 1 residue before the CDR3 terminus; the germline J gene supplies the remainder. J is TRBJ2-1 and V is TRBV12-2, with 9 bases matching TRBD2. The CDR3 consists of 15 residues. The V gene end was trimmed by 3 bases and the J gene end by 1 base; junction bases not matched to a gene: 3. The germline CDR1 and CDR2 sequences are SGHLS and HYDKME. The sequenced CDR3 bases are TGTGCCAGCTCTAGACTGGGGGCCAACTATGCTGAGCAGTTC. Its translation: CASSRLGANYAEQF. The whole CDR3 reads CASSRLGANYAEQFF.

Worth noting for this clone: Gene names and germline match the mouse. The CDR3 is cut off 1 residue early in the read; its end comes from the germline J gene. This rearrangement joins TRBV19 to TRBJ1-1, with 9 bases that match TRBD1. V shed 5 bases and J 6 bases; nucleotides not matched to a gene: 5. This CDR3 spans 13 amino acids. Germline V gene sequence: CDR1 FNHDT, CDR2 SITEND (reference sequence). Incomplete CDR3 DNA: TGTGCCAGCAGCCTCGGGACAGGGCCAGAAGTCTTC. Protein: CASSLGTGPEVF. The full-length CDR3 reads as CASSLGTGPEVFF.

Remarks on this clone: Gene names are the mouse ones. Read data end 1 residue before the CDR3 end; the end is taken from the germline J gene. The chain joins TRBV5 to TRBJ2-5, with 8 positions matching TRBD2. The CDR3 sequence is 14 residues long. Germline assignment: CDR1 LGHNA and CDR2 YNLKQL (reference sequence). V gave up 0 bases and J gave up 5 bases; unmatched junction bases: 1. CDR3 in amino acids: CASSQDGTGDTQYF. CDR3 bases read: TGTGCCAGCAGCCAAGATGGGACTGGAGACACCCAGTAC.

To note about this clone: Mouse names are used for the genes. CDR3 loop: CAWSLARLGVDTQYF. CDR3 DNA, as far as it was read: TGTGCCTGGAGTCTAGCCCGACTGGGGGTGGACACCCAGTAC. V and J are TRBV31 and TRBJ2-5; TRBD2 agrees at 9 bases. The read ends 1 residue before the CDR3 terminus; that terminus is restored from the germline J gene. CDR1 and CDR2 from the germline V gene are GKSSPN and SITVG. The CDR3 is 15 residues long. Trimming at V came to 0 bases and at J to 6 bases, leaving 7 bases not matched to a gene. Variable domain in full (rest from reference TRBV31 and TRBJ2-5): AQTIHQWPVAEIKAVGSPLSLGCTIKGKSSPNLYWYWQATGGTLQQLFYSITVGQVESVVQLNLSASRPKDDQFILSTEKLLLSHSGFYLCAWSLARLGVDTQYFGPGTRLLVL.

Worth noting for this clone: Genes here carry mouse names. The CDR3 here is CASSMGLNTGQLYF. CDR3 bases read: TGTGCCAGCAGTATGGGACTTAACACCGGGCAGCTCTAC. The chain recombines TRBV13-3 with TRBJ2-2; D may be TRBD2 (6 bases). The read terminates 1 residue ahead of where the CDR3 ends, so the germline J gene completes it. This CDR3 has 14 amino acids. V was shortened by 4 bases and J by 2 bases, with 9 bases between the two germline ends. Looked up from germline, CDR1 is NNHDY and CDR2 is SYVADS. The full variable domain, rest sourced from reference TRBV13-3 and TRBJ2-2, is EAAVTQSPRSKVAVTGGKVTLSCHQTNNHDYMYWYRQDTGHGLRLIHYSYVADSTEKGDIPDGYKASRPSQENFSLILELASLSQTAVYFCASSMGLNTGQLYFGEGSKLTVL.

For this clone: Genes and germline are mouse. The missing CDR3 end, 1 residue past where the read stops, is filled in from the germline J gene. Other DNA sequences from this sample encode an identical CDR3 as well. V is TRBV1 and J is TRBJ2-1; 9 bases align to TRBD2. In germline, CDR1 is NSQYPW, CDR2 LRSPGD (reference sequence). V shed 1 base, J shed 0 bases, and the junction held 1 base outside the gene matches. This CDR3 comprises 16 residues. CDR3 DNA, as far as it was read: TGCACCTGCAGTGCAGGACTGGGGGATAACTATGCTGAGCAGTTC. It translates to CTCSAGLGDNYAEQF. The complete CDR3 sequence is CTCSAGLGDNYAEQFF.

Regarding this clone: Gene names denote mouse genes. Read data end 1 residue before the CDR3 end; the end is taken from the germline J gene. The chain is built from TRBV13-3 and TRBJ1-6; D is unresolved. TRBJ1-6 is noted as an ORF with a role that remains uncertain. Looked up from germline, CDR1 is NNHDY and CDR2 is SYVADS. The CDR3 loop spans 15 amino acids. The germline V and J ends were trimmed by 1 base and 0 bases, with 5 bases remaining between them. The sequenced CDR3 bases are TGTGCCAGCAGTGATCTGAATTCCTATAATTCGCCCCTCTAC. This encodes CASSDLNSYNSPLY. The complete CDR3 reads CASSDLNSYNSPLYF.

Comments on this clone: The germline and genes are mouse ones. This CDR3 reads CASSQEGWGSSYEQYF. CDR3 DNA, as far as it was read: TGTGCCAGCAGCCAAGAGGGGTGGGGAAGCTCCTATGAACAGTAC. The J gene is TRBJ2-7, the V gene TRBV5; D possibly corresponds to TRBD2 (5 bases). The CDR3 goes on 1 residue after the read ends, and that part is filled in from the germline J gene. This CDR3 region has 16 residues. The V end lost 0 bases, the J end lost 0 bases, and 12 bases lay between the germline ends. The germline CDR1 and CDR2 sequences are LGHNA and YNLKQL (reference sequence).

Concerning this clone itself: Here the gene names and germline are mouse. Read data end 1 residue before the CDR3 end; the end is taken from the germline J gene. The chain carries TRBV13-2 and TRBJ2-5; TRBD2 agrees at 12 bases. The CDR3 runs 15 residues. The V segment lost 4 bases and the J segment 5 bases; nucleotides outside the gene matches: 5. Germline lookup yields CDR1 NNHNN and CDR2 SYGAGS (reference sequence). The CDR3 DNA, read in part, is TGTGCCAGCGGTTGGGACTGGGGGGATCCAGACACCCAGTAC. The encoded protein is CASGWDWGDPDTQY. In full, the CDR3 reads CASGWDWGDPDTQYF.

On this clone itself: Mouse gene names and germline throughout. The missing CDR3 end, 1 residue past where the read stops, is filled in from the germline J gene. The gene calls are TRBV5 and TRBJ2-5; 11 nucleotides align to TRBD2. J was trimmed by 2 bases and V by 0 bases; bases with no gene match: 7. CDR1 and CDR2 (germline): LGHNA, YNLKQL (reference sequence). CDR3 length: 18 amino acids. Incomplete CDR3 DNA: TGTGCCAGCAGCCAAGATATGGACTGGGGGGCCTTCCAAGACACCCAGTAC. Protein sequence: CASSQDMDWGAFQDTQY. The full CDR3 sequence reads CASSQDMDWGAFQDTQYF.

On this clone: Gene names refer to mouse genes. Coverage ceases 1 residue before the CDR3 finishes, and the germline J gene fills in the end. The rearrangement joins TRBV1 to TRBJ2-7; 7 bases map to TRBD1. V lost 4 bases and J lost 0; bases outside the gene matches: 3. Germline V gives CDR1 NSQYPW, CDR2 LRSPGD (reference sequence). The CDR3 extends over 14 amino acids. CDR3 DNA (partial): TGCACCTGCAGTGGCAGGGGGAGCTCCTATGAACAGTAC. This encodes CTCSGRGSSYEQY. The entire CDR3 reads CTCSGRGSSYEQYF.

Comments on this clone: Germline and genes here are mouse. The CDR3 end lies 1 residue beyond the end of the read and is filled in from the germline J gene. This chain uses TRBV29 with TRBJ1-6; D perhaps matches TRBD1 (5 bases). TRBJ1-6 is an ORF, and what it does is uncertain. The germline CDR1 and CDR2 sequences are MSHET and SYDVDS. CDR3 length: 12 amino acids. With 2 bases removed from V and 9 bases from J, the gap between germline ends came to 5 bases. This CDR3 reads CASSLGGSPLYF. CDR3 bases read: TGTGCTAGCAGTTTAGGGGGTTCGCCCCTCTAC.

With regard to this clone: Gene names are the mouse ones. The sequence runs out 1 residue before the end of the CDR3; the remainder is reconstructed from the germline J gene. The chain employs TRBV2 and TRBJ1-6; D may be TRBD1 (5 bases). TRBJ1-6 is an ORF for which the function is uncertain. V was trimmed by 0 bases and J by 1 base, leaving 10 bases between them. The CDR3 is 17 residues long. CDR1 and CDR2 (germline): LGHNA, YSYQKL. CDR3 in amino acids: CASSQEGGGSYNSPLYF. Incomplete CDR3 DNA: TGTGCCAGCAGCCAAGAAGGTGGGGGATCCTATAATTCGCCCCTCTAC.

This clone has only one observation. Gene names denote mouse genes. The CDR3 loop reads CASSQEGLSDYTF. CDR3 bases read: TGTGCCAGCAGCCAGGAGGGGCTCTCCGACTACACC. The rearrangement uses TRBV4 and TRBJ1-2; D may be TRBD1 (5 bases). The observed sequence ends 1 residue before the CDR3 terminus, with the missing tail filled in from the germline J gene. CDR3 length: 13 amino acids. V shed 5 bases and J shed 4 bases, with 11 bases lying between them. The V gene's germline CDR1 is LGHDT and CDR2 YNNKQL (reference sequence).

Regarding this clone: The genes are named according to mouse. Read coverage stops 1 residue before the CDR3 terminus; the germline J gene supplies the remainder. The chain uses TRBV13-2 and TRBJ2-4; D not certain. This CDR3 has 13 residues. Trimming removed 1 base from V and 0 bases from J, with 3 bases in between. Germline V gene data show CDR1 as NNHNN and CDR2 as SYGAGS (reference sequence). CDR3 sequence reads: CASGDFSQNTLYF. CDR3 DNA (partial): TGTGCCAGCGGTGATTTTAGTCAAAACACCTTGTAC.

For this clone: All gene names here are mouse names. Read data end 1 residue before the CDR3 end; the end is taken from the germline J gene. V usage is TRBV5 and J usage is TRBJ2-5; D remains ambiguous. The CDR3 extends over 15 amino acids. Trimming took 0 bases from V and 0 from J, leaving 7 bases between them. Germline loops: CDR1 LGHNA, CDR2 YNLKQL (reference sequence). The CDR3 bases that were read are TGTGCCAGCAGCCAAGACGGGGTGAACCAAGACACCCAGTAC. It is translated as CASSQDGVNQDTQY. The CDR3 as a whole reads CASSQDGVNQDTQYF.

Comments on this clone: Gene names denote mouse genes. The read comes to an end 1 residue before the CDR3 does, leaving the germline J gene to fill in the end. The gene calls are TRBV5 and TRBJ2-5; 9 nucleotides agree with TRBD2. CDR1 LGHNA and CDR2 YNLKQL come from the germline V gene (reference sequence). Trimming took 5 bases from V and 1 from J; bases not matched to a gene: 4. The CDR3 loop spans 15 amino acids. The covered CDR3 bases are TGTGCCAGCAGCTCACGGACTGGGGACCAAGACACCCAGTAC. Encoded protein: CASSSRTGDQDTQY. In full, the CDR3 is CASSSRTGDQDTQYF.

This clone was seen a single time. Gene names are mouse gene names. Coverage ceases 1 residue before the CDR3 finishes, and the germline J gene fills in the end. This rearrangement joins TRBV16 to TRBJ1-3, with D hard to call. Germline V gives CDR1 SGHSA, CDR2 FRNQAP. Between the trimmed V and J ends, which lost 5 bases and 1 base, there was a span of 9 bases. This CDR3 spans 14 amino acids. The CDR3 sequence is CASSPHRSGNTLYF. CDR3 DNA (partial): TGTGCAAGCAGCCCTCACAGATCTGGAAATACGCTCTAT.

Comments on this clone: Genes here carry mouse names. The sequence runs out 1 residue before the end of the CDR3; the remainder is reconstructed from the germline J gene. The chain is built from TRBV31 and TRBJ1-5; 12 nucleotides match TRBD1. V was pared by 0 bases and J by 9 bases, with 3 bases of the junction left unmatched. The CDR3 loop spans 14 amino acids. Looked up from germline, CDR1 is GKSSPN and CDR2 is SITVG. CDR3 in amino acids: CAWSLGTGGRAPLF. Partial CDR3 DNA: TGTGCCTGGAGTCTAGGGACAGGGGGCAGGGCTCCGCTT. The variable domain in full, with the rest retrieved from reference TRBV31 and TRBJ1-5, is AQTIHQWPVAEIKAVGSPLSLGCTIKGKSSPNLYWYWQATGGTLQQLFYSITVGQVESVVQLNLSASRPKDDQFILSTEKLLLSHSGFYLCAWSLGTGGRAPLFGEGTRLSVL.

For this clone: The genes are named according to mouse. The read stops 1 residue short of the end of the CDR3; the missing end is completed from the germline J gene. This chain uses TRBV17 with TRBJ1-3, with 7 bases fitting TRBD1. Per the germline V gene, CDR1 is MNHDT and CDR2 is YYDKIL. The ends lost 5 bases at V and 3 bases at J; junction bases unmatched: 4. This CDR3 region has 14 residues. Incomplete CDR3 DNA: TGTGCTAGCAGTCCCGACAGGGATGGAAATACGCTCTAT. Its translation: CASSPDRDGNTLY. The whole CDR3 region reads CASSPDRDGNTLYF.

This clone was counted a single time. The gene names given are mouse names. The read ends 1 residue before the CDR3 terminus; that terminus is restored from the germline J gene. The genes are TRBV5 and TRBJ2-4; 10 bases are shared with TRBD2. The V segment lost 4 bases and the J segment 0 bases; nucleotides outside the gene matches: 7. The CDR3 has 17 amino acids. CDR1 is LGHNA, CDR2 YNLKQL, per germline (reference sequence). CDR3 amino acids: CASSPRDWGLSQNTLYF. The CDR3 DNA, read in part, is TGTGCCAGCAGCCCCCGGGACTGGGGCCTTAGTCAAAACACCTTGTAC.

About this clone: All gene names here are mouse names. From the germline J gene comes the end of the CDR3, since the read stops 1 residue before it. This chain uses TRBV2 with TRBJ1-4, with 8 positions matching TRBD1. Germline V gene sequence: CDR1 LGHNA, CDR2 YSYQKL. With V trimmed by 1 base and J by 5 bases, 0 bases remained unmatched. CDR3 size: 14 residues. The CDR3 bases that were read are TGTGCCAGCAGCCAAGGGGACAGGAACGAAAGATTATTT. This gives the protein CASSQGDRNERLF. The full CDR3 protein reads CASSQGDRNERLFF.

As regards this clone: Gene names denote mouse genes. Read sequence stops 1 residue before the CDR3 end, and the germline J gene provides the missing end. V gene TRBV13-1 combines with J gene TRBJ2-3; TRBD2 might be the D (6 bases). The CDR3 sequence is 15 residues long. V lost 0 bases to trimming and J lost 0 bases, with 8 bases between them. Looked up from germline, CDR1 is NSHNY and CDR2 is SYGAGN. Partial CDR3 DNA: TGTGCCAGCAGTGATGTCGGGGGGAGTGCAGAAACGCTGTAT. This translates into CASSDVGGSAETLY. The whole CDR3 sequence is CASSDVGGSAETLYF.

This clone was seen more than once but under ten times. These gene names are mouse names. The sequence runs out 1 residue before the end of the CDR3; the remainder is reconstructed from the germline J gene. This chain connects TRBV2 to TRBJ2-7; 12 bases are shared with TRBD2. After removal of 8 bases from V and 5 bases from J, the junction contained 4 bases not matched to a gene. CDR1 and CDR2 from the germline V gene are LGHNA and YSYQKL. This CDR3 is 13 amino acids long. The CDR3 reads CASRLGGRDEQYF. The CDR3 bases that were read are TGTGCCAGCCGACTGGGGGGGCGCGATGAACAGTAC.